A selection of T cell receptor beta chains follows, all from one sample in a study of shared T cell receptors in the human thymus. TCRdb's copy holds only in-frame clones and misses some; the assay was immunoSEQ multiplex PCR. The sample lists a few hundred thousand clones, approximately 95% occurring once. The sample taken for sequencing was thymocytes. These receptor sequences come from a human donor. Each CDR3 is given without its conserved first and last residue. D genes are given only for firm matches.

ASSPRGLNTEAF	12	TRBD1	TRBV28	TRBJ1-1
ATESTGAESNQPQH	14	-	TRBV15	TRBJ1-5
ASSLGDRGLKETQY	14	TRBD1	TRBV5-5	TRBJ2-5
ATRREGPYNEQF	12	TRBD2	TRBV15	TRBJ2-1
ASSQDGGRRTDTQY	14	TRBD2	TRBV4-1	TRBJ2-3
ASSLSGGGNQPQH	13	TRBD1	TRBV28	TRBJ1-5
ASSEALQGAPPYEQY	15	TRBD1	TRBV6-1	TRBJ2-7
SVAPGTGTQY	10	-	TRBV29-1	TRBJ2-5
TSSQTGLAPFEQY	13	-	TRBV1	TRBJ2-7
SVEDGLKGLADTSTDTQY	18	TRBD2	TRBV29-1	TRBJ2-3
ASSLLTGSNEKLF	13	-	TRBV7-9	TRBJ1-4
ASSLVSGRTPYNEQF	15	TRBD2	TRBV7-9	TRBJ2-1
ASSDDSYNEQF	11	-	TRBV6-4	TRBJ2-1
AWSRGINYGYT	11	-	TRBV30	TRBJ1-2
ASSFAGPHYGYT	12	-	TRBV5-4	TRBJ1-2
ASSSWASSYEQY	12	-	TRBV27	TRBJ2-7
ASSEVGGVAYNEQF	14	-	TRBV9	TRBJ2-1
ASSFEGFLYEQY	12	-	TRBV7-6	TRBJ2-7
ASSPGPGTLENEQF	14	-	TRBV11-3	TRBJ2-1
SVWGLYTPNYGYT	13	-	TRBV29-1	TRBJ1-2
ASSPRGLAEPPSTDTQY	17	TRBD2	TRBV18	TRBJ2-3
ASTPSIARTGFDTQY	15	TRBD1	TRBV7-6	TRBJ2-3
ASSEKAQQTGVKETQY	16	TRBD1	TRBV25-1	TRBJ2-5
ASSSRAVLSEQF	12	-	TRBV28	TRBJ2-1
ASSGGQETQY	10	-	TRBV2	TRBJ2-5
ASSCTGEQY	9	-	TRBV6-6	TRBJ2-7
ASGEGQHNSPLH	12	TRBD1	TRBV28	TRBJ1-6
SVGRLAGEETQY	12	TRBD2	TRBV29-1	TRBJ2-5
ASSSRTGPNTEAF	13	TRBD1	TRBV19	TRBJ1-1
ASSHRTSGIHNEQF	14	TRBD2	TRBV5-5	TRBJ2-1
ASSESYRVVSYNEQF	15	-	TRBV25-1	TRBJ2-1
ASSSQRERGNEQY	13	TRBD2	TRBV28	TRBJ2-7
ASSEQLWDPLRAF	13	-	TRBV6-1	TRBJ1-1
ASSWGVASSYNEQF	14	-	TRBV7-3	TRBJ2-1
ASSLHRQVRLGEQY	14	-	TRBV5-6	TRBJ2-7
ASSSHHWASGGGDTQY	16	TRBD2	TRBV5-4	TRBJ2-3
ASGPETPNGYNEQF	14	-	TRBV12-5	TRBJ2-1